A single sample gave rise to the 7 T cell receptor beta chains below, sequenced in a study of blood T cell repertoires in COVID-19. The data were produced by immunoSEQ multiplex PCR, yet TCRdb's version contains in-frame clones alone and is incomplete. Of about 120,000 clones detected, approximately 80% appear once; the ten largest clones hold 12%. Sequencing was done on a sample of peripheral blood. All receptors derive from a human donor in a cohort sampled during active COVID-19.

The rearrangement uses TRBV27 and TRBJ1-1; perhaps TRBD1 as D (6 bases). The CDR3 has 13 amino acids. V shed 4 bases and J shed 1 base, with 7 bases lying between them. Germline V lookup: CDR1 MNHEY, CDR2 SMNVEV (reference sequence). CDR3 coding DNA: TGTGCCAGCAGTTACAGGGCGAACACTGAAGCTTTCTTT. Amino acid sequence: CASSYRANTEAFF.

The gene calls are TRBV3-1 (or the pseudogene TRBV3-2) and TRBJ1-2, with no clear D. Between the trimmed V and J ends, which lost 1 base and 10 bases, there was a span of 19 bases. The CDR3 runs to 15 residues. CDR1 is LGHDT, CDR2 YNNKEL, per germline (reference sequence). This CDR3 is CASSQGSISGYSYTF. As DNA, the CDR3 is TGTGCCAGCAGCCAAGGTAGTATTTCGGGTTATTCCTACACCTTC.

The chain links TRBV5-1 to TRBJ2-2; 11 bases map to TRBD1. V shed 0 bases and J 2 bases; nucleotides not matched to a gene: 6. Germline V gene data show CDR1 as SGHRS and CDR2 as YFSETQ. This CDR3 has 18 residues. The CDR3 reads CASSLAPGQGENTGELFF. The CDR3 nucleotides read TGCGCCAGCAGCTTGGCTCCGGGACAGGGGGAAAACACCGGGGAGCTGTTTTTT.

The chain employs TRBV29-1 and TRBJ1-2, with 7 bases matching TRBD1. Germline CDR1 SQVTM, CDR2 ANQGSEA. V gave up 3 bases and J gave up 1 base; unmatched junction bases: 8. The CDR3 runs to 15 residues. The CDR3 protein is CSVDGQERLNYGYTF. The CDR3 region has the DNA TGCAGCGTTGATGGACAGGAGAGGCTTAACTATGGCTACACCTTC.

There are a few counts of this clone. J is TRBJ2-7 and V is TRBV19; 7 bases are a match to TRBD1. The CDR3 length is 13 residues. V lost 3 bases to trimming and J lost 4 bases; unmatched junction nucleotides: 3. Germline values: CDR1 LNHDA, CDR2 SQIVND (reference sequence). CDR3 loop: CASSINRGYEQYF. The CDR3, as DNA: TGTGCCAGTAGTATTAACAGGGGTTACGAGCAGTACTTC.

The table lists this clone with a count of one. Here the CDR3 reads CASSSPRGGGAFNEQFF. CDR3 sequence (DNA): TGTGCCAGCAGCTCCCCTCGGGGCGGGGGGGCATTCAATGAGCAGTTCTTC. The J gene is TRBJ2-1, the V gene TRBV9, with 9 bases lining up with TRBD2. Germline CDR1 is SGDLS and CDR2 is YYNGEE. V was pared by 4 bases and J by 6 bases, with 14 bases of the junction left unmatched. This CDR3 has 17 residues.

The rearrangement uses TRBV5-1 and TRBJ2-7; D ambiguous. Germline values: CDR1 SGHRS, CDR2 YFSETQ. This CDR3 contains 14 residues. The V end lost 4 bases, the J end lost 2 bases, and 13 bases lay between the germline ends. For the CDR3, the DNA is TGCGCCAGCAGCCCCGACGGGTTGGCCTACGAGCAGTACTTC. Protein product: CASSPDGLAYEQYF.